This TCR beta chain was identified during a study of patients and donors after allogeneic stem cell transplantation. V shed 8 bases and J 5 bases; nucleotides not matched to a gene: 10. This CDR3 comprises 16 residues. TCRdb ran MiXCR on the RT-PCR reads and lists one entry per CDR3 protein. This sample yields over 150,000 distinct CDR3 sequences, of which around 28% are seen a single time; 3.2% belongs to the top ten. The material sequenced was blood, either unsorted or a sorted T cell fraction (not recorded which). This chain links TRBV12-3 or TRBV12-4 with TRBJ2-3; TRBD2 matches at 13 bases. This TCR was sampled from a human donor who was either an allogeneic HSCT recipient or a stem cell or donor lymphocyte infusion donor (not recorded which). It is not recorded whose cells these are; they may come from a transplant donor. The CDR3 nucleotides are TGTGCCAGCGCCTCCGGGACTAGCGGGAATGGAGATACGCAGTATTTT. Encoded protein: CASASGTSGNGDTQYF.